The present T cell receptor (beta chain) was sequenced within a study of T cells after yellow fever vaccination. Study at large: The authors prepared low-cell-number fractions using SMART-Seq v4 Ultra Low Input.

The CDR3 has 14 amino acids. Germline CDR1 reads SEHNR; CDR2 reads FQNEAQ (reference sequence). V gave up 7 bases and J gave up 2 bases; unmatched junction bases: 3. Study observations and caveats: Repertoires obtained by FACS sorting could include abundant clonotypes that entered as contaminants from the bulk population.

UMIs and a universal primer site were added when TCR cDNA was made by 5'RACE template switching. TCRdb re-derived calls from the 5' RACE reads in MiXCR, one entry per CDR3 protein. The sample lists some 320,000 distinct CDR3 sequences; about 9.5% were seen once. This clonotype was picked up many times. The antigen is unknown. The genes are TRBV7-9 and TRBJ2-1, with TRBD2 matching 9 bases. The sequence was obtained from a man aged 18 to 30 who received the YFV17D yellow fever vaccine. This sample comprised PBMCs, obtained on the day of the first yellow fever vaccination. The CDR3 DNA reads as TGTGCCAGCAATAGCGGGGGTCCCTACAATGAGCAGTTCTTC. It codes for CASNSGGPYNEQFF.